The sequence of this T cell receptor beta chain was determined in a study of STAT5B mutations in CD4+ large granular lymphocyte leukemia. Regarding the study as a whole: Patient CD4-sorted repertoires looked more clonal than healthy CD4+ repertoires, even without putative leukemic clones. TRBV06-family usage was enriched in top patient clones (8/27) versus controls (2/35).

The method was immunoSEQ multiplex PCR; TCRdb's version includes in-frame clones alone and lacks a portion of them. This table has some 34,000 clones, 70% to 75% appearing once. With respect to this clone: The antigen remains unidentified.

Germline assignment: CDR1 SGHDT and CDR2 YYEEEE. V shed 2 bases and J shed 4 bases, with 3 bases lying between them. The CDR3 has 12 amino acids. The sample comprised CD4+ T cells from blood buffy coats. The chain combines TRBV5-6 with TRBJ2-2, with D uncertain. The source is a human donor in good health. DNA for the CDR3: TGTGCCAGCAGCTTCATCACCGGGGAGCTGTTTTTT. Its protein product is CASSFITGELFF.